The present entry profiles one TCR beta chain with its context. As it was prepared, the TCRbeta library received unique molecular identifiers. Using its own MiXCR run on the PCR reads, TCRdb lists one record per CDR3 protein. Here the sample spans approximately 640,000 distinct CDR3 sequences, roughly 15% being singletons. The sample comes from a study of T-cell reconstitution after alpha-beta-depleted transplantation in children. The sequences come from PBMCs from the stem cell graft donor, collected from the stem cell graft. The TCR was taken from a human donor who donated a stem cell graft to a child with acute myeloid leukemia.

CDR3 amino acids: CASSPAGTGNYEQYF. The CDR3 nucleotides are TGTGCCAGCTCACCGGCCGGGACAGGGAACTACGAGCAGTACTTC. The chain carries TRBV18 and TRBJ2-7; TRBD1 matches at 9 bases. The CDR3 is 15 amino acids. CDR1 KGHSH and CDR2 LQKENI come from the germline V gene. With V trimmed by 3 bases and J by 3 bases, 6 bases remained unmatched.